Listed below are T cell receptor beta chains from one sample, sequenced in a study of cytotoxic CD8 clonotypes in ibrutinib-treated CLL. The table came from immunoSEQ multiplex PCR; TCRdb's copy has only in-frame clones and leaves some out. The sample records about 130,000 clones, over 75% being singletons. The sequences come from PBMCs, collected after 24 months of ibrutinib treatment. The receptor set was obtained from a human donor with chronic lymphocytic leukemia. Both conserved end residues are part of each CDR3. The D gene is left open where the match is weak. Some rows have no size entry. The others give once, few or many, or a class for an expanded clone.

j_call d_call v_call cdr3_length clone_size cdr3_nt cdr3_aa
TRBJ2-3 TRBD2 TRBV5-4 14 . TGTGCCAGCAGCTTAGCGGGGGGGTTGGATACGCAGTATTTT CASSLAGGLDTQYF
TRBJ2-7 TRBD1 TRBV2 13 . TGTGCCAGCAGTGGGCAGGGGGAACACGAGCAGTACTTC CASSGQGEHEQYF
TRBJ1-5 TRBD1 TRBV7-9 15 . TGTGCCAGCAGCCCAGGGCGGGACAGGGGTGACACCCAGCATTTT CASSPGRDRGDTQHF
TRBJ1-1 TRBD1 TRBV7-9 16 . TGTGCCAGCAGCTTAAGTCCCCAGGGGGCGGGGACTGAAGCTTTCTTT CASSLSPQGAGTEAFF
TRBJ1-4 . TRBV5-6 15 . TGTGCCAGCAGCTTGTACGCCCTCCCCCGCGAAAAACTGTTTTTT CASSLYALPREKLFF
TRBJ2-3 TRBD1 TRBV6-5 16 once TGTGCCAGCAGTTACTCCGGGACAGGGGGCCCAGATACGCAGTATTTT CASSYSGTGGPDTQYF
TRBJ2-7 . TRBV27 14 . TGTGCCAGCAGTTTACTCTTGGGTGTCTACGAGCAGTACTTC CASSLLLGVYEQYF
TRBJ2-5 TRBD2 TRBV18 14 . TGTGCCAGCTCAGCGGGAGGGCCCCAAGAGACCCAGTACTTC CASSAGGPQETQYF
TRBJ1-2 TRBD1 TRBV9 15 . TGTGCCAGCAGCGTAGGGGCAGGGGGGGACTATGGCTACACCTTC CASSVGAGGDYGYTF
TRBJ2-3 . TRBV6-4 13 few TGTGCCAGCAGTGATGCGGACACAGATACGCAGTATTTT CASSDADTDTQYF
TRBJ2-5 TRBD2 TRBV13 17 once TGTGCCAGCAGCTTAAGACTAGCGACCCGCGAGGGAGAGACCCAGTACTTC CASSLRLATREGETQYF
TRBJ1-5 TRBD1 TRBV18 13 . TGTGCCAGCTCACCGGACAGGGTTCAGCCCCAGCATTTT CASSPDRVQPQHF
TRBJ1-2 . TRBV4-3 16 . TGCGCCAGCAGCCAACTCCAGGGACGTCGGAACTATGGCTACACCTTC CASSQLQGRRNYGYTF
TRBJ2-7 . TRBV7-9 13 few TGTGCCAGCCAATCCGTGGACCTCTACGAGCAGTACTTC CASQSVDLYEQYF
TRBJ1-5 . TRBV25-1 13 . TGTGCCAGCAGGGGAGGGTGGAGTCAGCCCCAGCATTTT CASRGGWSQPQHF
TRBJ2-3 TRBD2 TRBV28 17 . TGTGCCAGCAGTTTATGGGGCGGGAGAAAGGGCACAGATACGCAGTATTTT CASSLWGGRKGTDTQYF
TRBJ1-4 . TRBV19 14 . TGTGCCAGTAGTATAGAACCTCGGAACGAAAAACTGTTTTTT CASSIEPRNEKLFF
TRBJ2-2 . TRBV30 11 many TGTGCCTGGAGCTCTCCCCAGGAGCTGTTTTTT CAWSSPQELFF
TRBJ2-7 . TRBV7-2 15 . TGTGCCAGCAGCTTGGGGGGCCGGGGAAGCTACGAGCAGTACTTC CASSLGGRGSYEQYF
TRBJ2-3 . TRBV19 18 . TGTGCCAGTAGTATCTTCCTACAGGGAGGGACCCGTACAGATACGCAGTATTTT CASSIFLQGGTRTDTQYF
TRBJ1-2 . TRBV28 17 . TGTGCCAGCAACCTTTGGGGTAGTTTCGGTGCTAACTATGGCTACACCTTC CASNLWGSFGANYGYTF
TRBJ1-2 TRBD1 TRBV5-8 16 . TGTGCCAGCAGCTTGGGAGGACAGGGGGCCGTCTATGGCTACACCTTC CASSLGGQGAVYGYTF
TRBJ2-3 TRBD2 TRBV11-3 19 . TGTGCCAGCAGCTTCCGTAGCGGGTCGGCCGACGCTAGCACAGATACGCAGTATTTT CASSFRSGSADASTDTQYF
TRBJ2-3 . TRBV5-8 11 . TGTGCCAGCGCCTCGACAGATACGCAGTATTTT CASASTDTQYF
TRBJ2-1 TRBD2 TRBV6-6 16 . TGTGCCAGCAGTTACCCGGGGGTAGCGGGGATGAATGAGCAGTTCTTC CASSYPGVAGMNEQFF
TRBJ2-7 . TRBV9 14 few TGTGCCAGCAGCGTATCTTGGAATTTCCACGAGCAGTACTTC CASSVSWNFHEQYF
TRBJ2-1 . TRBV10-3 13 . TGTGCCATCCGGGGAGGGGGTCTTAATGAGCAGTTCTTC CAIRGGGLNEQFF